A single sample gave rise to the 21 T cell receptor beta chains below, sequenced in a study of regulatory T cells in long-lasting Graves disease. Described time point: persistent/refractory GD, antithyroid drugs over 5 years with positive TRAb. Preparation of the TCR library used RNA extracted from PBMCs. Arm-PCR of CDR3 regions and iRepertoire HTBI primers were the basis on which TCR beta libraries were built. MiXCR, run by TCRdb on the multiplex PCR reads, gives a single entry per CDR3 protein. Here the sample spans more than 300,000 distinct CDR3 sequences, roughly 24% being singletons. Here the sequenced sample was peripheral blood mononuclear cells (PBMCs), taken when the disease was refractory, from a patient treated with antithyroid drugs. These receptors were obtained from a middle-aged woman with Graves disease.

The chain employs TRBV25-1 and TRBJ2-3, with D tentatively TRBD1 (5 bases). Germline CDR1 MGHDK, CDR2 SYGVNS. Trimming stripped 5 bases from V and 2 bases from J, with 14 bases between. The CDR3 is 15 amino acids. The CDR3 sequence: CASSKDTTHTDTQYF. The CDR3 nucleotides are TGTGCCAGCAGTAAGGACACCACACACACAGATACGCAGTATTTT.

In its sample, this clonotype was seen many times. The rearrangement uses TRBV27 and TRBJ2-7; perhaps TRBD2 as D (5 bases). Per the germline V gene, CDR1 is MNHEY and CDR2 is SMNVEV (reference sequence). V was cut by 3 bases and J by 6 bases, with 24 bases left in between. CDR3 length: 17 residues. The CDR3 loop reads CASSFRGHAYFPAEQYF. The CDR3 region has the DNA TGTGCCAGCAGTTTCCGGGGTCACGCGTACTTCCCGGCCGAGCAGTACTTC.

This rearrangement joins TRBV20-1 to TRBJ2-2; TRBD1 matches 11 bases. The CDR3 consists of 17 residues. Germline values: CDR1 DFQATT, CDR2 SNEGSKA (reference sequence). V lost 0 bases, J lost 5 bases, and 8 bases stayed unmatched. CDR3 in amino acids: CSARDIRTGGDTGELFF. The CDR3 bases are TGCAGTGCTAGAGATATTCGGACAGGGGGCGATACCGGGGAGCTGTTTTTT.

This clonotype was recorded at least ten times. The chain has TRBV6-1 and TRBJ1-6; 7 bases map to TRBD1. The germline V gene has CDR1 MNHNS and CDR2 SASEGT. Trimming took 6 bases from V and 5 from J; bases not matched to a gene: 10. CDR3 size: 16 residues. Here the CDR3 reads CASSFLQGTNNSPLHF. The CDR3 nucleotides read TGTGCCAGCAGCTTCCTACAGGGGACTAATAATTCACCCCTCCACTTT.

This clonotype was seen a few times. V is TRBV9 and J is TRBJ1-1, with unresolved D. The V gene lost 0 bases and the J gene lost 6 bases, with 12 bases spanning the gap. Germline lookup yields CDR1 SGDLS and CDR2 YYNGEE. The CDR3 has 14 amino acids. CDR3: CASSVGGDNAEAFF. The CDR3 DNA sequence: TGTGCCAGCAGCGTAGGAGGAGATAACGCTGAAGCTTTCTTT.

The rearrangement uses TRBV10-2 and TRBJ2-7; TRBD1 might be the D (6 bases). Germline values: CDR1 WSHSY, CDR2 SAAADI. V lost 3 bases to trimming and J lost 3 bases, with 21 bases between them. CDR3 length: 17 residues. This CDR3 reads CASSEVSPQGRIYEQYF. The DNA for the CDR3 is TGCGCCAGCAGTGAAGTTTCCCCACAGGGTAGAATCTACGAGCAGTACTTC.

This clonotype appeared a few times. The genes are TRBV19 and TRBJ2-7; tentatively, D is TRBD1 or TRBD2 (5 bases each). Germline V gives CDR1 LNHDA, CDR2 SQIVND (reference sequence). The length of the CDR3 is 14 residues. V dropped 5 bases and J dropped 1 base, with 12 bases sitting between them. The CDR3 loop is CASSVRWGSYEQYF. The CDR3 coding sequence is TGTGCCAGTAGTGTGAGATGGGGGTCCTACGAGCAGTACTTC.

This clonotype was counted a few times. This chain uses TRBV15 with TRBJ2-7; the match to TRBD2 covers 9 bases. The ends lost 1 base at V and 0 bases at J; junction bases unmatched: 7. The germline gives CDR1 LNHNV, CDR2 YYDKDF (reference sequence). CDR3 length: 17 residues. The CDR3 coding sequence is TGTGCCACCAGCAGAGTCGGGCTAGCGGGACTCTCCTACGAGCAGTACTTC. This gives the protein CATSRVGLAGLSYEQYF.

There are many counts of this clonotype. The V call is TRBV2, the J call TRBJ2-5; possibly TRBD2 for D (5 bases). Trimming cost V 8 bases and J 7 bases, with 20 bases left between them. The CDR3 is made up of 14 amino acids. Per germline, CDR1 SNHLY and CDR2 FYNNEI. In DNA form, the CDR3 reads TGTGCCAGCGAGGGAGATCCTCGGGATGGGACCCAGTACTTC. Translated: CASEGDPRDGTQYF.

The rearrangement links TRBV19 to TRBJ1-2; D unresolved. This CDR3 is 15 amino acids long. Germline V gene lookup returns CDR1 LNHDA and CDR2 SQIVND (reference sequence). Trimming took 7 bases from V and 5 from J, leaving 20 bases between them. The CDR3 region is CASTRTSNAPYGYTF. CDR3 nucleotides: TGTGCCAGTACACGGACCTCCAATGCCCCTTATGGCTACACCTTC.

This clonotype was recorded at least ten times. The chain links TRBV2 to TRBJ1-1; a weak D match, TRBD1 (5 bases). The CDR3 loop spans 12 amino acids. CDR1 is SNHLY and CDR2 is FYNNEI in the germline V gene. Trimming pared 3 bases from V and 6 bases from J, leaving 8 bases between. The CDR3: CASSEGGAEAFF. The CDR3 DNA follows: TGTGCCAGCAGTGAGGGGGGAGCTGAAGCTTTCTTT.

The chain joins TRBV29-1 to TRBJ1-6; D ambiguous. In germline, CDR1 is SQVTM, CDR2 ANQGSEA. V dropped 6 bases and J dropped 0 bases, with 6 bases sitting between them. The CDR3 is 13 residues long. Here the CDR3 reads CSVTSSYNSPLHF. The DNA of the CDR3 is TGCAGCGTGACAAGCTCCTATAATTCACCCCTCCACTTT.

The table lists this clonotype with a few counts. The V gene is TRBV20-1, the J gene TRBJ1-2; tentatively, D is TRBD1 (5 bases). This CDR3 contains 12 residues. Germline V CDR1 and CDR2: DFQATT, SNEGSKA (reference sequence). V was shortened by 0 bases and J by 6 bases, with 8 bases between the two germline ends. DNA for the CDR3: TGCAGTGCTAGAGATAGGGGAAATGGCTACACCTTC. Its translation: CSARDRGNGYTF.

This clonotype appeared a single time. A much larger clone differs by one base, so this may be a read error. This chain joins TRBV2 and TRBJ2-2, with D uncertain. Germline CDR1 is SNHLY and CDR2 is FYNNEI. The length of the CDR3 is 14 residues. Trimming took off 6 bases at V and 5 bases at J, with 13 bases between the two ends. This chain's CDR3 is CASSRVGTTGELFF. The CDR3 DNA follows: TGTGCCAGCAGCAGAGTTGGCACGACCGGGGAGCTGTTTTTT.

J is TRBJ1-2 and V is TRBV29-1; weak D call: TRBD1 (5 bases). The length of the CDR3 is 15 residues. Germline V lookup: CDR1 SQVTM, CDR2 ANQGSEA. With 0 bases removed from V and 2 bases from J, the gap between germline ends came to 13 bases. The CDR3 protein is CSVEDVQEGNYGYTF. In DNA form, the CDR3 reads TGCAGCGTTGAAGATGTACAGGAAGGAAACTATGGCTACACCTTC. Complete variable domain (other parts from reference TRBV29-1 and TRBJ1-2): SAVISQKPSRDICQRGTSLTIQCQVDSQVTMMFWYRQQPGQSLTLIATANQGSEATYESGFVIDKFPISRPNLTFSTLTVSNMSPEDSSIYLCSVEDVQEGNYGYTFGSGTRLTVV.

V usage is TRBV7-3 and J usage is TRBJ2-5; TRBD2 is a possible D gene (5 bases). The end of the DNA is better explained by TRBJ2-1, so the J call may be wrong. The CDR3 spans 14 residues. From germline, CDR1 is SGHTA and CDR2 FQGTGA. In DNA, the CDR3 is TGTGCCAGCAGCTTAGGTTCGCGGGACAATGAGCAGTTCTTC. It codes for CASSLGSRDNEQFF.

Concerning this clonotype: A read error is likely, as this CDR3 ends without the conserved phenylalanine or tryptophan. The rearrangement uses TRBV9 and TRBJ1-1; TRBD1 is a possible D gene (6 bases). V was trimmed by 0 bases and J by 5 bases, leaving 14 bases between them. This CDR3 is 15 amino acids long. Germline V CDR1 and CDR2: SGDLS, YYNGEE. The CDR3 DNA reads TGTGCCAGCAGCGTAGATCTTAGGGGGTCGACTGAAGCTTTCTCT. It yields the protein CASSVDLRGSTEAFS.

The chain recombines TRBV6-2 or TRBV6-3 with TRBJ2-2, with D perhaps TRBD2 (5 bases). This CDR3 spans 13 amino acids. Trimming pared 7 bases from V and 5 bases from J, leaving 11 bases between. Germline CDR1 MNHEY, CDR2 SVGEGT. The CDR3 protein is CASKGVGTGELFF. The CDR3 DNA is TGTGCCAGCAAGGGAGTGGGTACCGGGGAGCTGTTTTTT.

In its sample, this clonotype was seen many times. The chain is built from TRBV11-2 and TRBJ2-2; 8 positions match TRBD1. The CDR3 length is 15 residues. Germline CDR1 SGHAT, CDR2 FQNNGV. Trimming took 2 bases from V and 5 from J; bases not matched to a gene: 4. The DNA for the CDR3 is TGTGCCAGCAGCTTACAGGGGGCAGATACCGGGGAGCTGTTTTTT. Its protein is CASSLQGADTGELFF.

A few counts support this clonotype. The chain recombines TRBV6-1 with TRBJ2-7; 8 bases fit TRBD2. V lost 5 bases to trimming and J lost 3 bases; unmatched junction nucleotides: 3. CDR1 is MNHNS and CDR2 is SASEGT in the germline V gene. The CDR3 has 13 residues. The CDR3 loop reads CASSTGGLYEQYF. CDR3 nucleotides: TGTGCCAGCAGTACGGGGGGGCTCTACGAGCAGTACTTC.

This clonotype has a count of ten or more. The genes are TRBV12-3 or TRBV12-4 and TRBJ1-5; 8 nucleotides match TRBD1. Trimming removed 5 bases from V and 5 bases from J; junction bases left unmatched: 11. The CDR3 has 16 amino acids. The CDR3 DNA reads TGTGCCAGCAGTGAAAACAGGGGGTTATGGGATCAGCCCCAGCATTTT. Translated, it gives CASSENRGLWDQPQHF.